These T cell receptor beta chains were read from a single sample in a study of blood T cell repertoires in COVID-19. This table comes from immunoSEQ multiplex PCR, and its TCRdb copy is limited to in-frame clones, with some not included. The table shows some 150,000 clones, with around nine tenths occurring only once. The material sequenced was peripheral blood. These receptors were collected from a woman in her 70s with acute or convalescent COVID-19. Both conserved end residues are part of each CDR3. The D gene is left open where the match is weak. Clone size, where shown, is once, few, many, or a class for clones that have expanded.

NA	TRBJ1-1	NA	TRBV30	CAWSVSENTEAFF	TGTGCCTGGAGTGTCTCAGAGAACACTGAAGCTTTCTTT
NA	TRBJ2-3	NA	TRBV11-2	CASSHQGRHSTDTQYF	TGTGCCAGCAGCCATCAAGGGAGACACAGCACAGATACGCAGTATTTT
NA	TRBJ1-5	NA	TRBV28	CASSLIQGTGYNQPQHF	TGTGCCAGCAGTTTAATCCAGGGCACAGGATACAATCAGCCCCAGCATTTT
TRBD1	TRBJ1-2	NA	TRBV5-1	CASSLTGDESGYTF	TGCGCCAGCAGCTTGACAGGGGATGAGAGTGGCTACACCTTC
TRBD2	TRBJ2-3	NA	TRBV6-1	CASSEGGGGTDTQYF	TGTGCCAGCAGTGAAGGGGGGGGTGGCACAGATACGCAGTATTTT
TRBD1	TRBJ1-1	NA	TRBV29-1	CRGDRGRTEAFF	TGCAGGGGGGACAGGGGGCGGACTGAAGCTTTCTTT
NA	TRBJ1-4	once	TRBV7-9	CASSSGRDGKLFF	TGTGCCAGCTCTTCAGGGCGCGATGGAAAACTGTTTTTT
NA	TRBJ1-1	few	TRBV7-2	CASSDSSKGVYTEAFF	TGTGCCAGCAGCGACAGTAGCAAGGGGGTGTACACTGAAGCTTTCTTT
TRBD1	TRBJ1-2	NA	TRBV25-1	CASRRDRASGYTF	TGTGCCAGCAGACGGGACAGGGCATCCGGCTACACCTTC
NA	TRBJ1-2	NA	TRBV10-3	CAIRMNIAANYGYTF	TGTGCCATCAGGATGAACATAGCAGCTAACTATGGCTACACCTTC
TRBD1	TRBJ1-2	few	TRBV2	CASSGDATGGYGYTF	TGTGCCAGCAGTGGGGATGCTACAGGGGGCTATGGCTACACCTTC
TRBD2	TRBJ2-4	NA	TRBV11-2	CASIPAAGGHKNIQYF	TGTGCCAGCATCCCGGCGGCGGGGGGGCACAAAAACATTCAGTACTTC
NA	TRBJ1-2	NA	TRBV5-1	CASSRQAYGYTF	TGCGCCAGCAGCCGACAGGCCTATGGCTACACCTTC
NA	TRBJ1-3	once	TRBV5-1	CASSLVQGSGNTIYF	TGCGCCAGCAGCTTGGTACAGGGCTCTGGAAACACCATATATTTT
NA	TRBJ1-6	NA	TRBV6-6	CASSRPGELGYNSPLHF	TGTGCCAGCAGCCGACCGGGGGAGTTGGGCTATAATTCACCCCTCCACTTT
TRBD2	TRBJ2-5	NA	TRBV4-1	CASSQGGLAGGPKTQYF	TGCGCCAGCAGCCAAGGCGGGCTAGCGGGGGGGCCCAAGACCCAGTACTTC
NA	TRBJ2-2	once	TRBV5-1	CASSLSGANTGELFF	TGCGCCAGCAGCTTGTCAGGGGCGAACACCGGGGAGCTGTTTTTT
NA	TRBJ1-1	NA	TRBV5-1	CASSLGSLRGTEAFF	TGCGCCAGCAGCTTGGGCAGCCTCCGGGGCACTGAAGCTTTCTTT
NA	TRBJ2-1	NA	TRBV11-2	CASQQLMFVPQGKDNEQFF	TGTGCCAGCCAGCAGCTTATGTTTGTTCCACAGGGTAAGGACAATGAGCAGTTCTTC
TRBD1	TRBJ1-2	NA	TRBV6-5	CASSWFTGERSGYTF	TGTGCCAGCAGTTGGTTTACAGGGGAAAGGAGTGGCTACACCTTC
NA	TRBJ1-2	NA	TRBV19	CASSREGNYGYTF	TGTGCCAGTAGCCGGGAGGGGAACTATGGCTACACCTTC
TRBD1	TRBJ1-2	NA	TRBV5-1	CASTGQGASYGYTF	TGCGCCAGCACCGGGCAGGGGGCCAGCTATGGCTACACCTTC
NA	TRBJ1-2	once	TRBV7-9	CASSLGQVYGYTF	TGTGCCAGCAGCTTAGGACAGGTATATGGCTACACCTTC
TRBD1	TRBJ1-4	NA	TRBV27	CASSFLTGPNEKLFF	TGTGCCAGCAGTTTTTTGACAGGGCCGAATGAAAAACTGTTTTTT
NA	TRBJ1-2	once	TRBV4-2	CASTRDRNGYGYTF	TGTGCCAGCACCCGAGACAGGAATGGCTATGGCTACACCTTC
NA	TRBJ2-3	NA	TRBV11-3	CASSLAQGADTQYF	TGTGCCAGCAGCTTGGCCCAGGGCGCAGATACGCAGTATTTT
NA	TRBJ2-4	NA	TRBV24-1	CATSDPDRKNIQYF	TGTGCCACCAGTGATCCCGACAGGAAAAACATTCAGTACTTC
NA	TRBJ1-6	NA	TRBV3-1/TRBV3-2	CASSQVQFGNSPLHF	TGTGCCAGCAGCCAAGTTCAGTTTGGTAATTCACCCCTCCACTTT
NA	TRBJ2-2	NA	TRBV18	CASSAGSRSTGELFF	TGTGCCAGCTCGGCCGGGTCCCGGAGCACCGGGGAGCTGTTTTTT
NA	TRBJ1-2	NA	TRBV19	CASSSQTGILNYGYTF	TGTGCCAGTAGTTCGCAAACAGGGATATTAAACTATGGCTACACCTTC
TRBD1	TRBJ1-5	NA	TRBV12-3/TRBV12-4	CASRQGAGQPQHF	TGTGCCAGCAGACAGGGGGCAGGACAGCCCCAGCATTTT
TRBD1	TRBJ1-4	NA	TRBV7-2	CASSSTGSNEKLFF	TGTGCCAGCAGCTCGACAGGGTCTAATGAAAAACTGTTTTTT
TRBD1	TRBJ1-3	NA	TRBV11-2	CASSSLGQGYGNTIYF	TGTGCCAGCAGCTCCCTGGGACAGGGGTACGGAAACACCATATATTTT
NA	TRBJ1-6	NA	TRBV4-1	CASSQDLGRSYNSPLHF	TGCGCCAGCAGCCAAGATCTGGGGCGCTCCTATAATTCACCCCTCCACTTT
TRBD1	TRBJ1-6	NA	TRBV28	CASRRDSDNSPLHF	TGTGCCAGCAGGAGGGACAGCGATAATTCACCCCTCCACTTT
NA	TRBJ1-4	NA	TRBV6-6	CASSYLRDSRNEKLFF	TGTGCCAGCAGTTACCTCCGGGACTCAAGGAATGAAAAACTGTTTTTT
TRBD2	TRBJ2-5	NA	TRBV6-5	CASITASGGVETQYF	TGTGCCAGCATCACGGCTAGCGGGGGGGTAGAGACCCAGTACTTC
NA	TRBJ1-4	NA	TRBV7-2	CASSLDEGFATNEKLFF	TGTGCCAGCAGCTTAGACGAGGGATTTGCAACTAATGAAAAACTGTTTTTT
NA	TRBJ1-5	few	TRBV6-2/TRBV6-3	CASSLLRGQPQHF	TGTGCCAGCAGCCTACTTCGGGGTCAGCCCCAGCATTTT
NA	TRBJ1-1	NA	TRBV3-1/TRBV3-2	CASNIRGGRGAEAFF	TGTGCCAGCAACATACGAGGGGGTCGAGGCGCTGAAGCTTTCTTT
TRBD1	TRBJ1-2	NA	TRBV7-3	CASSNDRGIGYTF	TGTGCCAGCAGCAACGACAGGGGGATAGGCTACACCTTC
TRBD1	TRBJ1-1	NA	TRBV28	CASSKQGGTTEAFF	TGTGCCAGCAGTAAACAGGGGGGGACCACTGAAGCTTTCTTT
TRBD2	TRBJ2-5	once	TRBV2	CASGTSGGQETQYF	TGTGCCAGCGGGACTAGCGGGGGGCAGGAGACCCAGTACTTC
NA	TRBJ2-7	NA	TRBV18	CASSTGAYEQYF	TGTGCCAGCTCAACCGGGGCCTACGAGCAGTACTTC
TRBD1	TRBJ1-1	NA	TRBV7-9	CASSPTDRDTEAFF	TGTGCCAGCAGCCCGACCGACAGGGACACTGAAGCTTTCTTT
TRBD1	TRBJ2-1	NA	TRBV6-5	CASSLGQGVNEQFF	TGTGCCAGCAGTTTGGGACAGGGGGTAAATGAGCAGTTCTTC
TRBD2	TRBJ2-3	NA	TRBV6-2/TRBV6-3	CASSYAGGLSDTQYF	TGTGCCAGCAGTTACGCGGGGGGACTCTCAGATACGCAGTATTTT
TRBD1	TRBJ1-2	NA	TRBV28	CASSTGAYGYTF	TGTGCCAGCAGTACAGGGGCCTATGGCTACACCTTC